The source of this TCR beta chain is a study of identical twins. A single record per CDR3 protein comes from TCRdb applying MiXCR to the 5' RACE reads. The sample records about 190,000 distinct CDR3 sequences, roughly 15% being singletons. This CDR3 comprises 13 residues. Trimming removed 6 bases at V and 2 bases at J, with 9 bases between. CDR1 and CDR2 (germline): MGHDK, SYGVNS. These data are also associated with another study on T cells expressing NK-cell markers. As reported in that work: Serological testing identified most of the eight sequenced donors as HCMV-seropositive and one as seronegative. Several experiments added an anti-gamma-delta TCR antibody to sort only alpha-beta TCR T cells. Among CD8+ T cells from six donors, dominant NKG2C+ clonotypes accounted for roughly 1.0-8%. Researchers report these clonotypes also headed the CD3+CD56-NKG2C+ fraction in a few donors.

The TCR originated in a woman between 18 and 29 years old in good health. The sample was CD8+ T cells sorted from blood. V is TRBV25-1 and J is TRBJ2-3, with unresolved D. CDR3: CASRYGYTDTQYF. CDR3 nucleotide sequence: TGTGCCAGCAGGTACGGATACACAGATACGCAGTATTTT.